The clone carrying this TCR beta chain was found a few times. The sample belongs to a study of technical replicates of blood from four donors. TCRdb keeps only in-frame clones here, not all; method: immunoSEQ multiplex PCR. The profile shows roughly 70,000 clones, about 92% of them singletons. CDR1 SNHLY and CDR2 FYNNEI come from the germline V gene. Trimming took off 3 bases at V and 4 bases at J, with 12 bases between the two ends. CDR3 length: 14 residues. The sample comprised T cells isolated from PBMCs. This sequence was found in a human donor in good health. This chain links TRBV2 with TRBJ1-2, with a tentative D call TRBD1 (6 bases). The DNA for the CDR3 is TGTGCCAGCAGTGAGGCCACAGGGATCTATGGCTACACCTTC. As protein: CASSEATGIYGYTF.